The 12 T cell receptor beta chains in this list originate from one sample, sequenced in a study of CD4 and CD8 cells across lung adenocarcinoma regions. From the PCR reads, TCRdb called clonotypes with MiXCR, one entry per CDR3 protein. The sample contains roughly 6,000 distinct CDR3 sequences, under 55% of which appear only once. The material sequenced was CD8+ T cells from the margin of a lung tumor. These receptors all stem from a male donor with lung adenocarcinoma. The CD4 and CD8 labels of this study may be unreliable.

CDR3 amino acids: CASSSRQGSTEAFF. As DNA, the CDR3 is TGTGCCAGCAGCTCGAGACAGGGAAGTACTGAAGCTTTCTTT. This chain connects TRBV7-2 to TRBJ1-1; 7 bases are a match to TRBD1. J lost 5 bases, V lost 4 bases, and 7 bases had no gene match. Germline V gene data show CDR1 as SGHTA and CDR2 as FQGNSA. The CDR3 spans 14 residues.

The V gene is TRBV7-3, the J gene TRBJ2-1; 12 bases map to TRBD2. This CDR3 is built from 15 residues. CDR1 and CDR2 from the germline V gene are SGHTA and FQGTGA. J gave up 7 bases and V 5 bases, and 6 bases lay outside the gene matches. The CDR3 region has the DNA TGTGCCAGCAGCCGACTAGCGGGAGAGCGGAATGAGCAGTTCTTC. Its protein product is CASSRLAGERNEQFF.

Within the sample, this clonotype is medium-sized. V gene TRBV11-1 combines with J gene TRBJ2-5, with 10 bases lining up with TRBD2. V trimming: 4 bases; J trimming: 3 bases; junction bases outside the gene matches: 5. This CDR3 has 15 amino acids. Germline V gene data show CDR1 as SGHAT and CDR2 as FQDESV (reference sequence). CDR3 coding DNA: TGTGCCAGCAGCTACCTCCTAGCGGGAGAAGAGACCCAGTACTTC. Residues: CASSYLLAGEETQYF.

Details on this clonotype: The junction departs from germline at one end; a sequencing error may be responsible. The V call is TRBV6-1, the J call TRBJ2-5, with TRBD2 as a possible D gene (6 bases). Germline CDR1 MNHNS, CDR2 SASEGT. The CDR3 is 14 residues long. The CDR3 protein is CASSESGSTNKQYF. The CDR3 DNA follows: TGTGCCAGCAGCGAGTCCGGGAGCACAAATAAGCAGTATTTC.

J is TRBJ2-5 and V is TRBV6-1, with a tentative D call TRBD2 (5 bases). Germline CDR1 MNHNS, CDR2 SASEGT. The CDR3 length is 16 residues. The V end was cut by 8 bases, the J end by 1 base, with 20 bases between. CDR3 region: CASAGRGGRGQETQYF. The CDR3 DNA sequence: TGTGCCAGCGCGGGCCGCGGTGGCCGGGGCCAAGAGACCCAGTACTTC.

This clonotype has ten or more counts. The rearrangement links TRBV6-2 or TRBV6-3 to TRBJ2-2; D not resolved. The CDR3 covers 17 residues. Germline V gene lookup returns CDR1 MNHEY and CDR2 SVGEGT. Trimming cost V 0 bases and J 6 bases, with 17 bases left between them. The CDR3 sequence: CASSYSPFRLPAGELFF. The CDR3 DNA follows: TGTGCCAGCAGTTACTCCCCCTTTAGACTTCCCGCCGGGGAGCTGTTTTTT.

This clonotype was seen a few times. CDR3 in DNA: TGTGCCAGCACCCAGGGTTCCGAAGCTTTCTTT. It encodes CASTQGSEAFF. The chain joins TRBV5-5 to TRBJ1-1; D might be TRBD1 (5 bases). This CDR3 is built from 11 residues. From germline, CDR1 is SGHKS and CDR2 YYEKEE (reference sequence). The V end was cut by 6 bases, the J end by 8 bases, with 11 bases between.

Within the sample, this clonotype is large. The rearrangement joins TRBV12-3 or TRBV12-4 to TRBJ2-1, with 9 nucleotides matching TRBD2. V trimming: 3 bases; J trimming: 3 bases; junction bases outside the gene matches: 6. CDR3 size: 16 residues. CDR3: CASSFETSGFYNEQFF. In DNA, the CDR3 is TGTGCCAGCAGTTTTGAAACTAGCGGGTTCTACAATGAGCAGTTCTTC.

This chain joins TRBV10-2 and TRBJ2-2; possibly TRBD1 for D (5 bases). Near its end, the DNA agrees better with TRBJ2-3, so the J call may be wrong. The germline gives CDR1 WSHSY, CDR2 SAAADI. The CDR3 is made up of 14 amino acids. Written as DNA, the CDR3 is TGCGCCAGCAGCGGAGACAGTCTTCCCGAGGAGCAGTATTTT. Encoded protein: CASSGDSLPEEQYF.

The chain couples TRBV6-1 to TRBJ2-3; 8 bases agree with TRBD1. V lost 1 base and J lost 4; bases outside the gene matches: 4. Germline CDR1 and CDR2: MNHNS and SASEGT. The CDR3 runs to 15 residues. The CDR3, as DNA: TGTGCCAGCAGTGAAGAGCCAGGGGGCGCAGATACGCAGTATTTT. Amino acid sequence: CASSEEPGGADTQYF.

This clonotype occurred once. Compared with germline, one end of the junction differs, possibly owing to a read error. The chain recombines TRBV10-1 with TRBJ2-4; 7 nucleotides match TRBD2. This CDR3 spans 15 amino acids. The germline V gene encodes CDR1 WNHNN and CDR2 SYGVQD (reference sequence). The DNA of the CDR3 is TGCGCCAGCGTGCCGGGGGGAAAAGCCAAAAATACGCAGTATTTC. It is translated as CASVPGGKAKNTQYF.

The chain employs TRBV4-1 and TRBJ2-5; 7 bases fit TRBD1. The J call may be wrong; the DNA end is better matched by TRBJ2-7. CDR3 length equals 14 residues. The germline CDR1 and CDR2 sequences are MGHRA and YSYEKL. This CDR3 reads CASSRIEGAHEQYF. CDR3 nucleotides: TGCGCCAGCAGCCGGATTGAGGGGGCCCACGAGCAGTACTTC.